The 12 T cell receptor beta chains below come from one sample, sequenced in a study of CD8+ T cells in alopecia areata. After isolation, RNA underwent reverse transcription to generate cDNA as the sequencing template. Profiling relied on immunoSEQ multiplex PCR, and the TCRdb table lists in-frame clones only, not all of them. The sample has about 91,000 clones, nearly 45% seen once; the top ten hold 0.75% to 0.8%. The source material was CD4+ T cells sorted from blood. Every receptor here comes from a human donor with alopecia areata.

The rearrangement joins TRBV5-1 to TRBJ1-1; D is ambiguous. The CDR3 is 18 residues long. Germline CDR1 and CDR2: SGHRS and YFSETQ. Between the trimmed V and J ends, which lost 2 bases and 3 bases, there was a span of 23 bases. CDR3 DNA: TGCGCCAGCAGCTTCGGACTAGTTCCTCGGCCTGAAGACACTGAAGCTTTCTTT. Translating it yields CASSFGLVPRPEDTEAFF.

This clone was counted a few times. The chain uses TRBV29-1 and TRBJ1-4; 7 positions match TRBD1. This CDR3 is built from 13 residues. With V trimmed by 8 bases and J by 4 bases, 7 bases remained unmatched. Germline V CDR1 and CDR2: SQVTM, ANQGSEA. Written as DNA, the CDR3 is TGCAGCATGAGGGACAGTATTAATGAAAAACTGTTTTTT. Translating it yields CSMRDSINEKLFF.

This chain joins TRBV6-5 and TRBJ2-1, with D possibly being TRBD1 (6 bases). V dropped 6 bases and J dropped 10 bases, with 13 bases sitting between them. The CDR3 spans 12 residues. Germline CDR1 is MNHEY and CDR2 is SVGAGI. CDR3: CASSPAGTEQFF. The CDR3, as DNA: TGTGCCAGCAGCCCCGCCGGGACAGAGCAGTTCTTC.

The CDR3 DNA reads TGTGCCAGCAGTGAATGGTACACAGCCAAAAACATTCAGTACTTC. This gives the protein CASSEWYTAKNIQYF. The chain has TRBV2 and TRBJ2-4, with D unresolved. The germline V and J ends were trimmed by 2 bases and 0 bases, with 8 bases remaining between them. Germline V CDR1 and CDR2: SNHLY, FYNNEI. This CDR3 has 15 residues. Complete variable domain (other parts from reference TRBV2 and TRBJ2-4): EPEVTQTPSHQVTQMGQEVILRCVPISNHLYFYWYRQILGQKVEFLVSFYNNEISEKSEIFDDQFSVERPDGSNFTLKIRSTKLEDSAMYFCASSEWYTAKNIQYFGAGTRLSVL.

V and J are TRBV30 and TRBJ1-2, with D unresolved. V lost 2 bases and J 4 bases, leaving 14 bases between the germline ends. CDR3 length: 14 residues. Germline values: CDR1 GTSNPN, CDR2 SVGIG (reference sequence). The CDR3 DNA is TGTGCCTGGAGTTGGACTGCGAAGGCCTATGGCTACACCTTC. It codes for CAWSWTAKAYGYTF.

The sample holds a few counts of this clone. This chain connects TRBV7-2 to TRBJ2-5; 8 nucleotides agree with TRBD2. In germline, CDR1 is SGHTA, CDR2 FQGNSA. The CDR3 loop spans 15 amino acids. V gave up 5 bases and J gave up 1 base; unmatched junction bases: 6. Here the CDR3 reads CASSRGRGGQETQYF. The CDR3 DNA follows: TGTGCCAGCAGCCGGGGACGGGGGGGCCAAGAGACCCAGTACTTC. Full variable domain (remainder filled in from reference TRBV7-2 and TRBJ2-5): GAGVSQSPSNKVTEKGKDVELRCDPISGHTALYWYRQSLGQGLEFLIYFQGNSAPDKSGLPSDRFSAERTGGSVSTLTIQRTQQEDSAVYLCASSRGRGGQETQYFGPGTRLLVL.

V and J are TRBV6-5 and TRBJ2-5; D uncertain. CDR1 MNHEY and CDR2 SVGAGI come from the germline V gene. The CDR3 spans 15 residues. The V end was cut by 4 bases, the J end by 5 bases, with 17 bases between. As DNA, the CDR3 is TGTGCCAGCAGTTCCCAAAGGACGGACCGGGAGACCCAGTACTTC. Protein product: CASSSQRTDRETQYF.

For this clone: Sequence at one end of the junction differs from germline and may be a read error. The gene calls are TRBV20-1 and TRBJ2-7, with 7 positions matching TRBD1. CDR3 length: 10 residues. Germline CDR1 reads DFQATT; CDR2 reads SNEGSKA (reference sequence). The CDR3 DNA follows: TGCAGTGCTAGAGAATCCTCGGACAGGTTC. Amino acids: CSARESSDRF.

In its sample, this clone was seen a few times. The chain carries TRBV14 and TRBJ2-7; 8 bases match TRBD2. The CDR3 is made up of 16 amino acids. The V and J ends lost 4 bases and 2 bases, in that order; junction bases with no gene match: 10. Germline V gene sequence: CDR1 SGHDN, CDR2 FVKESK. This CDR3 is CASSRAGASGTYEQYF. The CDR3 bases are TGTGCCAGCAGCCGAGCGGGGGCTAGCGGCACCTACGAGCAGTACTTC.

This clone turned up a few times. The chain links TRBV10-3 to TRBJ2-7; 9 nucleotides match TRBD1. This CDR3 comprises 13 residues. V lost 6 bases, J lost 6 bases, and 6 bases stayed unmatched. Germline V gene lookup returns CDR1 ENHRY and CDR2 SYGVKD. For the CDR3, the DNA is TGTGCCATCAGGCGGGACAGGGATCGCGAGCAGTACTTC. This translates into CAIRRDRDREQYF.

In this sample, this clone turned up a few times. The chain uses TRBV29-1 and TRBJ2-7; no firm D call. Germline CDR1 is SQVTM and CDR2 is ANQGSEA. V lost 4 bases, J lost 2 bases, and 6 bases lay in between. The CDR3 runs 11 residues. The CDR3 bases are TGCAGCGTTGTCATAGCCTACGAGCAGTACTTC. As protein: CSVVIAYEQYF.

This clone showed up just a few times. CDR3 loop: CASSFDNEQFF. Here the CDR3 DNA reads TGTGCCAGCAGTTTTGACAATGAGCAGTTCTTC. This sequence joins TRBV28 and TRBJ2-1; D not resolved. Germline assignment: CDR1 MDHEN and CDR2 SYDVKM. CDR3 length equals 11 residues. Trimming took off 3 bases at V and 5 bases at J, with 2 bases between the two ends.